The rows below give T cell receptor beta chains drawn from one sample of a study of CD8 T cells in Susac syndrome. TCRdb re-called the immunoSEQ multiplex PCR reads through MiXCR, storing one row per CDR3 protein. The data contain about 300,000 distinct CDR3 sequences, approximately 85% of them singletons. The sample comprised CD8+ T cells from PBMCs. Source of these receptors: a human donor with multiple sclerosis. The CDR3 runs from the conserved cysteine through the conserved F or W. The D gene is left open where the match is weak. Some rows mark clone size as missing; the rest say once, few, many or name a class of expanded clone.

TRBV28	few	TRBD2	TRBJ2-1	TGTGCCAGCAGACTCTTAGCGGGAAATGAGCAGTTCTTC	CASRLLAGNEQFF
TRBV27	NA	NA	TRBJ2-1	TGTGCCAGCAGTTCTACTAGCTTCCATGAGCAGTTCTTC	CASSSTSFHEQFF
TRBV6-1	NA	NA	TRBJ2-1	TGTGCCAGCAAGGGGGGCCCTGAGCAGTTCTTC	CASKGGPEQFF
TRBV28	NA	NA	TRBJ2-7	TGTGCCAGCAGTTTGGTCCCCGGGAGTGAATACTACGAGCAGTACTTC	CASSLVPGSEYYEQYF
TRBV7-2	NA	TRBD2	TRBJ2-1	TGTGCCAGCAGCTTAGTTCTAGCGGGAACTAGTGATAGTGAGCAGTTCTTC	CASSLVLAGTSDSEQFF
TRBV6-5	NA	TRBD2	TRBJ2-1	TGTGCCAGCAGTTTTTCGACTAGCGGGAGGTTCCGCAATGAGCAGTTCTTC	CASSFSTSGRFRNEQFF
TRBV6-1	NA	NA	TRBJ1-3	TGTGCCAGCAGTGAAGGCATTGGAAGCACCATATATTTT	CASSEGIGSTIYF
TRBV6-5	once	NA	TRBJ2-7	TGTGCCAGCAGTCCCGCGGAGGGGGGGGGCTACGAGCAGTACTTC	CASSPAEGGGYEQYF
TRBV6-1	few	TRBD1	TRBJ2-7	TGTGCCAGCAGGCGCCGGGACAGGGGCCTCTCCTACGAGCAGTACTTC	CASRRRDRGLSYEQYF
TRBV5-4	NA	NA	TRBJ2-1	TGTGCCAGCAGCTTGGAGTCCTACAATGAGCAGTTCTTC	CASSLESYNEQFF